This paragraph reports one T cell receptor beta chain. Its antigen remains unknown. These data originate in a study of T cell responses to AZD1222 COVID-19 vaccine. Study-wide findings and caveats: Clonal diversity was possibly underestimated; the donors were predominantly white British and more often female.

Clones were read by immunoSEQ multiplex PCR, and TCRdb kept only the in-frame ones, dropping some. Of 90,000 to 120,000 clones detected, roughly 87% appear once; the ten largest clones hold 3.5% to 4.5%. This TCR was sampled from an adult in good health. The sample here was peripheral blood, taken on day 0 of AZD1222 vaccination.

CDR3 protein: CATSTPGPPSSGANVLTF. The CDR3 bases are TGTGCCACCAGTACCCCAGGCCCACCTAGCTCTGGGGCCAACGTCCTGACTTTC. V and J are TRBV24-1 and TRBJ2-6; D gene ambiguous. The germline gives CDR1 KGHDR, CDR2 SFDVKD. The V and J ends lost 6 bases and 0 bases respectively, with 17 bases between them. This CDR3 is built from 18 residues.